This TCR beta chain was obtained from a study of cytomegalovirus exposure and HLA in healthy donors. PCR employed 60 Vbeta and 13 Jbeta primers. Assay used: immunoSEQ multiplex PCR; TCRdb lists only in-frame clones, some missing. The data contain 100,000 to 150,000 clones, about 85% of them singletons. On this clone itself: Its antigen remains unidentified.

Donors in the study were healthy people who gave bone marrow. Study-level findings and limits: By HLA locus, TCR association rates varied in a later analysis, with DRB1 showing the most and HLA-C the fewest. In a later analysis, several top co-occurrence clusters appeared linked to parvovirus B19, influenza, CMV and Epstein-Barr virus.

Germline V gene data show CDR1 as LGHNA and CDR2 as YSLEER. This CDR3 contains 15 residues. Germline trimming cut 2 bases from V and 1 base from J; bases unmatched to any gene: 3. The specimen sequenced was PBMCs. This clonotype was sampled from a boy younger than 18 in good health and CMV-seronegative. The chain employs TRBV4-3 and TRBJ1-1, with 8 bases fitting TRBD1. DNA of the CDR3: TGCGCCAGCAGCCAAATAGACAGGGGGAACACTGAAGCTTTCTTT. It encodes CASSQIDRGNTEAFF.